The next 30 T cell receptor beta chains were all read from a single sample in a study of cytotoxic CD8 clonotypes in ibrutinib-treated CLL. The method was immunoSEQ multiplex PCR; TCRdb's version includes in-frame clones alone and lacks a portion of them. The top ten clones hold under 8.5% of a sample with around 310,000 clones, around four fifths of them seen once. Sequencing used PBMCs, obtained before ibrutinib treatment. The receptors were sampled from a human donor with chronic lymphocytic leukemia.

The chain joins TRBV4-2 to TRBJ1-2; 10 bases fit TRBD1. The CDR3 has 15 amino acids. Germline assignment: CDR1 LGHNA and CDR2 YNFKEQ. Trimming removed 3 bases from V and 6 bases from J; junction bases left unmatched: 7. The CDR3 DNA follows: TGTGCCAGCAGCCAGGACAGGGGGAAGATCCATGGCTACACCTTC. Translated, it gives CASSQDRGKIHGYTF.

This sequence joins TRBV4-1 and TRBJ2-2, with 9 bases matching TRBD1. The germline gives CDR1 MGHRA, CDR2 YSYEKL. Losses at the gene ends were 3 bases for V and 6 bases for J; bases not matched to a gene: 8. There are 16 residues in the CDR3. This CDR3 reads CASSHSGTGRSGELFF. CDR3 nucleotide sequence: TGCGCCAGCAGCCACTCCGGGACAGGGCGGTCCGGGGAGCTGTTTTTT.

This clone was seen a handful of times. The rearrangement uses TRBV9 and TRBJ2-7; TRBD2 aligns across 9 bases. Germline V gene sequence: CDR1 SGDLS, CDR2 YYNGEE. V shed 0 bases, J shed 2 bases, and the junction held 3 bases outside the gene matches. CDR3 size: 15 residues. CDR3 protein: CASSVGASGTYEQYF. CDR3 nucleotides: TGTGCCAGCAGCGTAGGTGCTAGCGGGACCTACGAGCAGTACTTC.

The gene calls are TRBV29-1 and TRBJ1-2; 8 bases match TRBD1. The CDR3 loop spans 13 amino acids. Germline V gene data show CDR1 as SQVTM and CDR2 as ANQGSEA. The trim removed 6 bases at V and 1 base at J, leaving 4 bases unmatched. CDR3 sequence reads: CSVNRGSNYGYTF. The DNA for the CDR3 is TGCAGCGTGAACAGGGGGAGTAACTATGGCTACACCTTC.

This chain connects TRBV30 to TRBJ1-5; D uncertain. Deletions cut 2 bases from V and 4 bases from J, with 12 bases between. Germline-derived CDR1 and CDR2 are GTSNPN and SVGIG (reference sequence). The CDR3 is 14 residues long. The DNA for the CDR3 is TGTGCCTGGAGTAGGACCGCTCTGAATCAGCCCCAGCATTTT. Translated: CAWSRTALNQPQHF.

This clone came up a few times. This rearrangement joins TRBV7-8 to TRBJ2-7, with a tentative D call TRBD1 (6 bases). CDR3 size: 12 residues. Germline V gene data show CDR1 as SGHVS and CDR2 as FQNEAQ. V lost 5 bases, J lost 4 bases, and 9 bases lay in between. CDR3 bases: TGTGCCAGCAGCGATACAGGGTACGAGCAGTACTTC. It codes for CASSDTGYEQYF.

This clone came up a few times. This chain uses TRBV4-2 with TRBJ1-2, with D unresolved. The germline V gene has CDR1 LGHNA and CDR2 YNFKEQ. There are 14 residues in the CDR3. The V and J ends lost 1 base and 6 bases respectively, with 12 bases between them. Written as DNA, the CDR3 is TGTGCCAGCAGCCAAGTCCCAGCGGCGCATGGCTACACCTTC. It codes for CASSQVPAAHGYTF.

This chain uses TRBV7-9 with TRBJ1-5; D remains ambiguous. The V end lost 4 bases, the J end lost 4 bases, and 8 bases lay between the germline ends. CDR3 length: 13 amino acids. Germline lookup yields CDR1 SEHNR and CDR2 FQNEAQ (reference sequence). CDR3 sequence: CASSSQENQPQHF. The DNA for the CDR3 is TGTGCCAGCAGCTCCCAGGAAAATCAGCCCCAGCATTTT.

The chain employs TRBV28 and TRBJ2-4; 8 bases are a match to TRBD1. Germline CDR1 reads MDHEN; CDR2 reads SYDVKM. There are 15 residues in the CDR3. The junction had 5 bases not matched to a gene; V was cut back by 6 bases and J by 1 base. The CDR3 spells CASRRQGSAKNIQYF. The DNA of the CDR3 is TGTGCCAGCAGGAGACAGGGGTCGGCCAAAAACATTCAGTACTTC. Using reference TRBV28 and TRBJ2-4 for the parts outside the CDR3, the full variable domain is DVKVTQSSRYLVKRTGEKVFLECVQDMDHENMFWYRQDPGLGLRLIYFSYDVKMKEKGDIPEGYSVSREKKERFSLILESASTNQTSMYLCASRRQGSAKNIQYFGAGTRLSVL.

CDR3 region: CASSIDRGSTHEQYF. The CDR3, as DNA: TGTGCCAGTAGTATAGATAGGGGCAGCACCCACGAGCAGTACTTC. The chain combines TRBV19 with TRBJ2-7; D perhaps matches TRBD1 (5 bases). This CDR3 spans 15 amino acids. The germline CDR1 and CDR2 sequences are LNHDA and SQIVND (reference sequence). V shed 0 bases and J shed 5 bases, with 14 bases lying between them. Full variable domain (outside the CDR3, taken from reference TRBV19 and TRBJ2-7): DGGITQSPKYLFRKEGQNVTLSCEQNLNHDAMYWYRQDPGQGLRLIYYSQIVNDFQKGDIAEGYSVSREKKESFPLTVTSAQKNPTAFYLCASSIDRGSTHEQYFGPGTRLTVT.

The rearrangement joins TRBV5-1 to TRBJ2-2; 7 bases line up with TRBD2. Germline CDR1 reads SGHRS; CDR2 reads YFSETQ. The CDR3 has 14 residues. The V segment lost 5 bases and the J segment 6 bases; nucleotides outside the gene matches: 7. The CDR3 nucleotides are TGCGCCAGCAGTGCGGGGGAGACGGCCGGGGAGCTGTTTTTT. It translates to CASSAGETAGELFF.

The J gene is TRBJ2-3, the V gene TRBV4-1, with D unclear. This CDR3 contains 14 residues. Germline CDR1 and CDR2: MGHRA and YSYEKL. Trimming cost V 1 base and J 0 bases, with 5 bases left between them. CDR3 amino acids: CASSQAGSTDTQYF. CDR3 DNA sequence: TGCGCCAGCAGCCAAGCCGGGAGCACAGATACGCAGTATTTT.

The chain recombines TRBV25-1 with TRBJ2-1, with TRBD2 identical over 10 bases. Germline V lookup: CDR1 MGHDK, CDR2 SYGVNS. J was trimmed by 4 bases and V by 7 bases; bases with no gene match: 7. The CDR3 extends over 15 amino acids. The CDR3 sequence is CASTPQAGGYNEQFF. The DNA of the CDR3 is TGTGCCAGCACCCCCCAAGCGGGAGGGTACAATGAGCAGTTCTTC.

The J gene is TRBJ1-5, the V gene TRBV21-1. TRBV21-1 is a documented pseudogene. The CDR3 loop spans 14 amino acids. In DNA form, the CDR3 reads TGTGCCAGTTCCGGTGGGTTCAGCAATCAGCCCCAGCATTTT. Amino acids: CASSGGFSNQPQHF.

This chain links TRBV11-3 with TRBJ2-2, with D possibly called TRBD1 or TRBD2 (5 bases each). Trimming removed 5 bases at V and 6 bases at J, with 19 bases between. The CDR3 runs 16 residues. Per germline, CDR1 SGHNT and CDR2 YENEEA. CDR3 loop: CASSEGTDTASGELFF. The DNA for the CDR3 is TGTGCCAGCAGCGAGGGGACGGATACGGCGTCCGGGGAGCTGTTTTTT.

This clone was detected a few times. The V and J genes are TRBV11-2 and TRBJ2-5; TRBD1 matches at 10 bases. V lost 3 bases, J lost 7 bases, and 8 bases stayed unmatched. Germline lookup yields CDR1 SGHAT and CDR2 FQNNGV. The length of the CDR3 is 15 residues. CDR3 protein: CASSFGPGQGRTQYF. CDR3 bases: TGTGCCAGCAGCTTCGGACCGGGACAGGGGAGGACCCAGTACTTC.

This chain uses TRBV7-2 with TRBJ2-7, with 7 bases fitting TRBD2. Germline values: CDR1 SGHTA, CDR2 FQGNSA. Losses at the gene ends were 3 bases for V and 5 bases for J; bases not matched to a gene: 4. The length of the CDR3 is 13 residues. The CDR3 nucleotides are TGTGCCAGCAGCTTGTTGCGGGAGCACGAGCAGTACTTC. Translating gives CASSLLREHEQYF.

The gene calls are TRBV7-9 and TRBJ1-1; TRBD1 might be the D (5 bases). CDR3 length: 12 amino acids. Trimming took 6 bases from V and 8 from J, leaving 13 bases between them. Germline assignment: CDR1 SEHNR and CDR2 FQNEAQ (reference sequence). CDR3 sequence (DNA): TGTGCCAGCAGACAAGCGGGGCTCGAAGCTTTCTTT. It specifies CASRQAGLEAFF.

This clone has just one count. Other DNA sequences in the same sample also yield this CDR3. The CDR3 here is CASSYSSYEQYF. The CDR3 coding sequence is TGTGCCAGCAGTTACTCGAGTTACGAGCAGTACTTC. The rearrangement joins TRBV6-6 to TRBJ2-7, with D unclear. The CDR3 has 12 amino acids. The V gene's germline CDR1 is MNHNY and CDR2 SVGAGI (reference sequence). With 0 bases removed from V and 4 bases from J, the gap between germline ends came to 4 bases.

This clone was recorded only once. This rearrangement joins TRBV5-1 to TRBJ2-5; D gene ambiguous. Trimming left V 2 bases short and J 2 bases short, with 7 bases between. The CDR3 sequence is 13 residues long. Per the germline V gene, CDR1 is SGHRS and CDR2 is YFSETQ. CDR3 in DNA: TGCGCCAGCAGCTTAACACCTCAAGAGACCCAGTACTTC. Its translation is CASSLTPQETQYF. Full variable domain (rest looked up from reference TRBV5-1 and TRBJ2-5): KAGVTQTPRYLIKTRGQQVTLSCSPISGHRSVSWYQQTPGQGLQFLFEYFSETQRNKGNFPGRFSGRQFSNSRSEMNVSTLELGDSALYLCASSLTPQETQYFGPGTRLLVL.

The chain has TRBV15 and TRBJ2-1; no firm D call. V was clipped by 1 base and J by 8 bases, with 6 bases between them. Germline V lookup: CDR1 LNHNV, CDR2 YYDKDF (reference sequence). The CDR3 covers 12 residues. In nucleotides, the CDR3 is TGTGCCACCAGCAGAGTCCCGGATGAGCAGTTCTTC. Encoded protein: CATSRVPDEQFF.

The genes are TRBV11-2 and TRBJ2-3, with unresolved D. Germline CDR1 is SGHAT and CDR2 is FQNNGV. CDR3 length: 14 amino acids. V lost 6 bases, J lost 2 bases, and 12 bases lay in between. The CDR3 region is CASSQAWDTDTQYF. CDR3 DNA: TGTGCCAGCAGTCAGGCTTGGGACACAGATACGCAGTATTTT.

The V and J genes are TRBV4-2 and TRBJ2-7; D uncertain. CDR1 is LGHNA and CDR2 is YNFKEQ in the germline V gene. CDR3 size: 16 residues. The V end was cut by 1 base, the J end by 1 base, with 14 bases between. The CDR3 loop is CASSQVNGPTSYEQYF. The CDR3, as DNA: TGTGCCAGCAGCCAAGTCAACGGGCCGACGTCCTACGAGCAGTACTTC.

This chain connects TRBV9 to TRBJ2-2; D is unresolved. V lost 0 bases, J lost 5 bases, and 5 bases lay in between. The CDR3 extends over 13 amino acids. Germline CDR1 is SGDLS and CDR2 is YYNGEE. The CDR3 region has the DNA TGTGCCAGCAGCGTAGTTGGGACCGGGGAGCTGTTTTTT. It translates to CASSVVGTGELFF.

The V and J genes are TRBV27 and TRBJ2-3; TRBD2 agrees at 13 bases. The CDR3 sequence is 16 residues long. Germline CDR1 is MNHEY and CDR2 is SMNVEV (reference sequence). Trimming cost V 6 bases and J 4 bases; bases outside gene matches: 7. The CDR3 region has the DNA TGTGCCAGCAGCTGGGGACTAGCGGGATTGGCAGATACGCAGTATTTT. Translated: CASSWGLAGLADTQYF.

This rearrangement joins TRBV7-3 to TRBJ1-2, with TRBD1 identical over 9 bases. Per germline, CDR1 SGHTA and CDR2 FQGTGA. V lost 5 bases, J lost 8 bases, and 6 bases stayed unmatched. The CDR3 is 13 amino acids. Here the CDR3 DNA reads TGTGCCAGCAGCACACAGGGGGCGCGAGGCTACACCTTC. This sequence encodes CASSTQGARGYTF.

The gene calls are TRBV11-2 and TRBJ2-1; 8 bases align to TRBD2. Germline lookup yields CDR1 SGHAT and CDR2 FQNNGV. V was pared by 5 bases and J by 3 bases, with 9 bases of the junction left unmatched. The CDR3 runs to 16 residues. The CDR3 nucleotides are TGTGCCAGCAGCCTATCGCCGGGACTAGTCTACAATGAGCAGTTCTTC. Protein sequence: CASSLSPGLVYNEQFF.

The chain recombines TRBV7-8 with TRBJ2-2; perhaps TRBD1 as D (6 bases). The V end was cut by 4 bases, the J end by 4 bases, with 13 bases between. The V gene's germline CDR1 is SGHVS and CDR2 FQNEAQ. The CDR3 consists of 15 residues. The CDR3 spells CASSSTGHRTGELFF. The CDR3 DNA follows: TGTGCCAGCAGCTCGACGGGACACCGCACCGGGGAGCTGTTTTTT.

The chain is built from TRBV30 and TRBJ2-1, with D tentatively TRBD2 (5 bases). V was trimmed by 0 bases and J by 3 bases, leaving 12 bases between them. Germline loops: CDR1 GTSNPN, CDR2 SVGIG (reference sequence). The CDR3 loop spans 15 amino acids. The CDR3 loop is CAWSVLSGFYNEQFF. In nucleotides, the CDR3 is TGTGCCTGGAGTGTATTATCGGGGTTCTACAATGAGCAGTTCTTC.

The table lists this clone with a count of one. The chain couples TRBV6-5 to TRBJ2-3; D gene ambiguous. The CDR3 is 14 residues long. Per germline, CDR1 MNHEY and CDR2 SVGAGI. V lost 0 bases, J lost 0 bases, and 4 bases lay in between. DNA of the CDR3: TGTGCCAGCAGTTACTCGGGGAGCACAGATACGCAGTATTTT. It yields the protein CASSYSGSTDTQYF.